This T cell receptor beta chain was sequenced in a study of blood T cell repertoires in COVID-19. Study background: Researchers got acute and convalescent COVID-19 samples from the United States, Italy and Spain. The cDNA or gDNA used as material had been derived from T cells, B-cell-depleted T cells, or PBMCs.

Methods used by the authors: For nucleated cells, counts were estimated from reference gene primer amplification. This table comes from immunoSEQ multiplex PCR, and its TCRdb copy is limited to in-frame clones, with some not included. The DNA was the basis for D and trimming; V, J and clone size are from that table. The data hold approximately 200,000 clones, with 85% to 90% observed a single time. Enrolment of Seattle patients took place during active infection, and they were followed longitudinally. The germline V gene has CDR1 LNHDA and CDR2 SQIVND (reference sequence). The CDR3 runs to 15 residues. Between the trimmed V and J ends, which lost 9 bases and 3 bases, there was a span of 17 bases.

Sequencing input: peripheral blood. The chain joins TRBV19 to TRBJ1-4; a possible D gene is TRBD1 (6 bases). The source of this sequence is a man under 40 with COVID-19, enrolled during active disease. This CDR3 reads CASIETGRANEKLFF. The CDR3 DNA sequence: TGTGCCAGCATAGAAACAGGGCGTGCTAATGAAAAACTGTTTTTT.